Included here is one TCR beta chain sequence, with context. The antigen remains unidentified. The time point: week 23, last vaccination. In every dose of vaccine, 300 ug of mutant IDH1 20-mer peptide was given alongside topical imiquimod. Per germline, CDR1 SEHNR and CDR2 FQNEAQ (reference sequence). The CDR3 runs to 15 residues. After removal of 4 bases from V and 5 bases from J, the junction contained 7 bases not matched to a gene. This entry comes from a study of a mutant IDH1 vaccine in newly diagnosed glioma. Libraries were prepared by immunoSEQ multiplex PCR; TCRdb keeps only in-frame clonotypes and omits some of them. The table shows roughly 10,000 clones, with about nine tenths occurring only once.

Sample: PBMCs, taken from a glioma patient whose treatment included an IDH1 peptide vaccine. The TCR comes from a woman aged 40-49 years with glioma. Some clones in this sample may be carry-over from other donors' samples. V and J are TRBV7-9 and TRBJ2-5; 10 positions match TRBD1. CDR3 protein: CASSWRQGAGETQYF. CDR3 nucleotide sequence: TGTGCCAGCAGCTGGCGACAGGGGGCCGGGGAGACCCAGTACTTC.